This T cell receptor (beta chain) was captured by sequencing in a study of blood T cell repertoires in COVID-19. The method was immunoSEQ multiplex PCR; TCRdb's version includes in-frame clones alone and lacks a portion of them. Counted here are about 280,000 clones, roughly 85% occurring once; the ten biggest clones make up around 2.5%. Germline CDR1 is MNHEY and CDR2 is SMNVEV (reference sequence). The CDR3 sequence is 14 residues long. The germline V and J ends were trimmed by 5 bases and 10 bases, with 15 bases remaining between them. The TCR comes from a woman in her forties or fifties who had recovered from COVID-19. The V call is TRBV27, the J call TRBJ1-6, with D maybe TRBD1 (6 bases). Sequencing input: PBMCs or T cells enriched from blood (not recorded which). The CDR3 DNA is TGTGCCAGCAGTATAAACAGGGATTGGTCACCCCTCCACTTT. This encodes CASSINRDWSPLHF.